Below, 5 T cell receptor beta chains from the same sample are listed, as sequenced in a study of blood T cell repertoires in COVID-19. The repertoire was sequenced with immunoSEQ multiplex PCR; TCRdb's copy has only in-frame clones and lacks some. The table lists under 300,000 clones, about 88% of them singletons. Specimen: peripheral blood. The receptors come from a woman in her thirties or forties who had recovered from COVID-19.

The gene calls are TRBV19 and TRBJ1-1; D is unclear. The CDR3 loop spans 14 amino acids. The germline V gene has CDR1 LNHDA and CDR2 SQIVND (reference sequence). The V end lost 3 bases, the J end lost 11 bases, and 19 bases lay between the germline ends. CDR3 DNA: TGTGCCAGTAGTATGGGCCAGGCGGGCCTGCGGGCTTTCTTT. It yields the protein CASSMGQAGLRAFF. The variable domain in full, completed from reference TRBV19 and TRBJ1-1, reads DGGITQSPKYLFRKEGQNVTLSCEQNLNHDAMYWYRQDPGQGLRLIYYSQIVNDFQKGDIAEGYSVSREKKESFPLTVTSAQKNPTAFYLCASSMGQAGLRAFFGQGTRLTVV.

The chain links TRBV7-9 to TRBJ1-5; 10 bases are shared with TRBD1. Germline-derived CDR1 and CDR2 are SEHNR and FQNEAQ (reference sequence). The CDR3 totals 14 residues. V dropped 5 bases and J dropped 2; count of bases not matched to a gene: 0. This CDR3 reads CASSGTGGNQPQHF. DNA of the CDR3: TGTGCCAGCAGCGGGACAGGGGGCAATCAGCCCCAGCATTTT.

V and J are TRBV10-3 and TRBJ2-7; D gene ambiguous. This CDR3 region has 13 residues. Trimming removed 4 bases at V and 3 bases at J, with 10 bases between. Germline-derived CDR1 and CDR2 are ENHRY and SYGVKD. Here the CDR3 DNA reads TGTGCCATCAGTGGCCCCGCTAGCTACGAGCAGTACTTC. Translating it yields CAISGPASYEQYF.

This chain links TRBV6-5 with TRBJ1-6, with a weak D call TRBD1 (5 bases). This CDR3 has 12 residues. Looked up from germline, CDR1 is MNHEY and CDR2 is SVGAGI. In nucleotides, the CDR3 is TGTGCTGTTGGGGCGCCGAATTCACCCCTCCACTTT. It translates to CAVGAPNSPLHF.

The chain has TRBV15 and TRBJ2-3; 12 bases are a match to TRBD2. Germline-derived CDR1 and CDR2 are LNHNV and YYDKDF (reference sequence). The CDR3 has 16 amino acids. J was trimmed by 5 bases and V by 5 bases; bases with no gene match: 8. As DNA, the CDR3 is TGTGCCACCAGCCTCCGACTAGCGGGAGCTGTAGATACGCAGTATTTT. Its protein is CATSLRLAGAVDTQYF.